This record looks at one T cell receptor beta chain sequence and its context. With random hexamers, reverse transcription was performed on about 0.5 to 1 ug of RNA. TCRdb reprocessed the immunoSEQ multiplex PCR reads with MiXCR, giving one entry per CDR3 protein. This repertoire shows about 400,000 distinct CDR3 sequences, 75% to 90% found once; its top ten account for 0.12%. The data were obtained in a study of CD8 T cells in Susac syndrome. The V gene's germline CDR1 is SGDLS and CDR2 YYNGEE. The CDR3 sequence is 15 residues long. Trimming at V came to 3 bases and at J to 1 base, leaving 3 bases not matched to a gene.

The V gene is TRBV9, the J gene TRBJ2-2; 7 nucleotides align to TRBD1. Input material: CD8+ T cells from PBMCs. The sequence derives from a human donor with multiple sclerosis. CDR3 coding DNA: TGTGCCAGCAGCGCACAGGGGTGGAACACCGGGGAGCTGTTTTTT. This sequence encodes CASSAQGWNTGELFF.